This record covers a single T cell receptor (beta chain). Its antigen is not yet known. No quality values exist for individual bases; no much larger clone is one base distant. The sample is drawn from a study of blood T cell repertoires in COVID-19 (TCRdb year 2020). Background for the entire study: Collaborator samples came from the United States, Italy and Spain and covered acute and convalescent phases of COVID-19. Samples came from the ongoing ImmuneRACE study (first 160 participants) plus 1,254 subjects from 6 global collaborators. The material from the prospective study consisted of cDNA or gDNA derived from T cells, B-cell-depleted T cells, or PBMCs. Where available, HLA class I and class II types were obtained from metadata supplied by the sample provider rather than from assay-based typing. A freely available public database, intended as a resource for researchers studying the immune response to SARS-CoV-2, is where the repertoires were released. Nearly every sample came with metadata listing a de-identified subject ID, COVID-19 status, age in years and sex. Subjects who had been exposed to COVID-19, were actively infected with it, or had recovered from it provided the deeply sampled blood TCRbeta repertoires that made up the dataset. Broad study findings and their caveats: Clinical and demographic metadata were provided uncurated, with the amount varying by source and participant.

Enrolling through a virtual design, the prospective study's participants ranged in age from about 18 to 89 years and lived across approximately 25 United States geographic areas. To assign participants to cohorts, the prospective study relied on clinical history that participants themselves reported in a screening survey and a study questionnaire. A participant counted as exposed if, within 2 weeks of entering the study, that participant had been in contact with someone who had a PCR-confirmed or clinician-diagnosed COVID-19 case. In the prospective study, whole blood, serum and a nasopharyngeal or oropharyngeal swab were collected from each participant by mobile phlebotomists. Prospective study participants could optionally give additional blood draws and questionnaires over a roughly 2-month period. Before DNA extraction, blood samples from the prospective study were shipped at room temperature or frozen.

The immunoSEQ Assay, a bias-controlled multiplex PCR, was used to amplify TCRbeta CDR3 regions from genomic DNA. Regarding the original processing steps: Nucleated cell counts per sample were estimated from amplification of reference gene primers within the assay. Sequence reads were collapsed and filtered to measure the absolute abundance of every unique TCRbeta CDR3 rearrangement. For each sample, productive Simpson clonality was calculated as the square root of Simpson's diversity index across productive rearrangements. The source is immuneACCESS, and TCRdb retained only in-frame sequences with V and J called. Part of the clones is not carried over; for the studies checked, unresolved V genes explain less than half of this, and the remainder is unexplained. From that table come the V and J calls and clone size; the DNA was used to work out D and trimming. The sample table holds approximately 200,000 clones, of which 80% to 90% were seen once. Roughly 4% of the sample rests with the top ten.

The CDR3 goes from the cysteine to the phenylalanine over 14 residues. The sequence is cut down to CDR3 DNA, 42 bases in frame from base 1. Taken from the germline V gene (reference sequence), the CDR1 and CDR2 loops are SGHKS and YYEKEE. V lost 0 bases and J lost 2 bases; the stretch between them is 9 bases long. Specimen: PBMCs or T cells enriched from blood (not recorded which). The rearrangement joined TRBV5-5 to TRBJ2-7, with a weak D call of TRBD2 (6 bases match). The TCR originated in a woman in her twenties or thirties who had been exposed to COVID-19. In nucleotides, the sequence is TGTGCCAGCAGCTTGGAGGGACTTGCCTACGAGCAGTACTTC. It specifies CASSLEGLAYEQYF.